This T cell receptor (beta chain) was profiled in a study of T cell repertoires in ileal Crohn's disease. Assay: immunoSEQ multiplex PCR; the TCRdb copy retains only in-frame clones and omits some. The sample holds more than 2,000 clones; about 74% are singletons and the top ten take roughly 13%. Judged by abundance, this clone is large. Lamina propria lymphocytes from surgical specimens were isolated on a density gradient before sorting. The specimen sequenced was CD8+ T cells from ileum. The receptor was derived from an adult with Crohn's disease. Some clones in this sample may be carry-over from other donors' samples.

CDR3 protein: CASSQETSSYEQYF. The CDR3 DNA follows: TGCGCCAGCAGCCAAGAAACTAGCTCCTACGAGCAGTACTTC. V and J are TRBV4-3 and TRBJ2-7, with a weak D call TRBD2 (5 bases). The CDR3 is 14 residues long. The V end lost 0 bases, the J end lost 0 bases, and 6 bases lay between the germline ends. Germline V lookup: CDR1 LGHNA, CDR2 YSLEER.